One and the same sample provided the 32 T cell receptor beta chains below, sequenced in a study of cytomegalovirus exposure and HLA in healthy donors. Vbeta (60) and Jbeta (13) primers were used in the PCR. TCRdb's table, derived via immunoSEQ multiplex PCR, lists solely in-frame clones and lacks some. This table holds roughly 98,000 clones, around 70% found once. Input material: PBMCs. These receptors came from a man aged 45-60 years in good health and CMV-seronegative.

The chain recombines TRBV29-1 with TRBJ2-7, with 8 bases matching TRBD1. This CDR3 region has 12 residues. The V segment lost 6 bases and the J segment 6 bases; nucleotides outside the gene matches: 7. In germline, CDR1 is SQVTM, CDR2 ANQGSEA. The CDR3 DNA sequence: TGCAGCGTAGGGACAGGAGGGTTCGAGCAGTACTTC. This translates into CSVGTGGFEQYF.

The gene calls are TRBV7-2 and TRBJ2-3; D may be TRBD1 (5 bases). Germline V CDR1 and CDR2: SGHTA, FQGNSA. There are 14 residues in the CDR3. Trimming shortened V by 3 bases and J by 2 bases, and 9 bases separated the two germline ends. This CDR3 is CASSFTRDTDTQYF. The DNA of the CDR3 is TGTGCCAGCAGCTTCACCAGGGACACAGATACGCAGTATTTT.

The chain recombines TRBV7-3 with TRBJ2-7; the D gene is possibly TRBD2 (5 bases). There are 15 residues in the CDR3. V was trimmed by 2 bases and J by 3 bases, leaving 14 bases between them. Per the germline V gene, CDR1 is SGHTA and CDR2 is FQGTGA. The CDR3: CASSLGRVGLYEQYF. The CDR3 region has the DNA TGTGCCAGCAGCTTAGGGCGCGTCGGACTCTACGAGCAGTACTTC.

This chain uses TRBV4-1 with TRBJ2-3, with D maybe TRBD1 (7 bases). V lost 2 bases and J 4 bases, leaving 22 bases between the germline ends. Germline CDR1 is MGHRA and CDR2 is YSYEKL. This CDR3 is 18 amino acids long. CDR3 DNA: TGCGCCAGCAGCCAATCGCGGGGTGCAGGGACAGCCGCAGATACGCAGTATTTT. This sequence encodes CASSQSRGAGTAADTQYF.

The chain recombines TRBV29-1 with TRBJ1-1; tentative D call: TRBD1 (6 bases). This CDR3 region has 12 residues. The germline V gene has CDR1 SQVTM and CDR2 ANQGSEA. V was pared by 3 bases and J by 7 bases, with 12 bases between. In nucleotides, the CDR3 is TGCAGCGTTGAGGGGGACACCGGTGAAGCTTTCTTT. It is translated as CSVEGDTGEAFF.

V usage is TRBV13 and J usage is TRBJ1-2, with D hard to call. The V end was cut by 4 bases, the J end by 6 bases, with 15 bases between. CDR3 length: 14 amino acids. Germline V gives CDR1 PRHDT, CDR2 FYEKMQ (reference sequence). In DNA, the CDR3 is TGTGCCAGCAGCTCCAACCCAGGTAGAGATGGCTACACCTTC. Its protein is CASSSNPGRDGYTF.

This chain connects TRBV6-5 to TRBJ1-5; 11 bases align to TRBD1. CDR1 is MNHEY and CDR2 is SVGAGI in the germline V gene. The length of the CDR3 is 14 residues. The V gene end was trimmed by 11 bases and the J gene end by 6 bases; junction bases not matched to a gene: 9. The CDR3 region is CAYRTGGTGQPQHF. In DNA form, the CDR3 reads TGTGCCTATAGGACAGGGGGCACGGGTCAGCCCCAGCATTTT.

J is TRBJ2-7 and V is TRBV9; 10 bases map to TRBD2. The ends lost 3 bases at V and 3 bases at J; junction bases unmatched: 3. The CDR3 covers 14 residues. The germline V gene has CDR1 SGDLS and CDR2 YYNGEE. For the CDR3, the DNA is TGTGCCAGCAGCGCTTTAGCGGGGGGCTACGAGCAGTACTTC. It yields the protein CASSALAGGYEQYF. Supplemented by reference TRBV9 and TRBJ2-7, the full variable domain reads DSGVTQTPKHLITATGQRVTLRCSPRSGDLSVYWYQQSLDQGLQFLIQYYNGEERAKGNILERFSAQQFPDLHSELNLSSLELGDSALYFCASSALAGGYEQYFGPGTRLTVT.

V is TRBV6-5 and J is TRBJ2-7, with 9 bases that match TRBD2. Germline-derived CDR1 and CDR2 are MNHEY and SVGAGI. The V segment lost 9 bases and the J segment 0 bases; nucleotides outside the gene matches: 9. This CDR3 is built from 15 residues. The CDR3 protein is CASALLSGGSYEQYF. Written as DNA, the CDR3 is TGTGCCAGTGCCCTGCTTAGCGGGGGCTCCTACGAGCAGTACTTC.

V and J are TRBV9 and TRBJ2-3; no definite D call. The V and J ends lost 3 bases and 7 bases respectively, with 9 bases between them. The length of the CDR3 is 12 residues. From germline, CDR1 is SGDLS and CDR2 YYNGEE. CDR3 amino acids: CASSAEKYTQYF. Written as DNA, the CDR3 is TGTGCCAGCAGCGCGGAGAAATATACGCAGTATTTT.

V and J are TRBV7-6 and TRBJ1-1; 7 positions agree with TRBD1. Germline lookup yields CDR1 SGHVS and CDR2 FNYEAQ. V trimming: 2 bases; J trimming: 5 bases; junction bases outside the gene matches: 14. The CDR3 extends over 17 amino acids. CDR3 in amino acids: CASSLMEGGAVSTEAFF. The CDR3 DNA reads TGTGCCAGCAGCTTAATGGAAGGGGGCGCAGTGTCTACTGAAGCTTTCTTT.

V usage is TRBV11-2 and J usage is TRBJ2-7; TRBD2 agrees at 12 bases. CDR3 length equals 14 residues. V was pared by 5 bases and J by 7 bases, with 6 bases of the junction left unmatched. Germline assignment: CDR1 SGHAT and CDR2 FQNNGV. CDR3 sequence reads: CASSIGLAGREQYF. In DNA, the CDR3 is TGTGCCAGCAGCATCGGACTAGCGGGGAGGGAGCAGTACTTC.

The chain links TRBV6-5 to TRBJ1-2; possible D gene TRBD1, 5 bases. Germline-derived CDR1 and CDR2 are MNHEY and SVGAGI. With 8 bases removed from V and 7 bases from J, the gap between germline ends came to 23 bases. There are 15 residues in the CDR3. The CDR3 sequence: CASLRDPRKEGGYTF. The CDR3 nucleotides are TGTGCCAGCCTTAGGGACCCTCGGAAGGAGGGTGGCTACACCTTC.

This clone appeared a few times. The V gene is TRBV6-1, the J gene TRBJ2-7; TRBD1 matches 7 bases. This CDR3 has 13 amino acids. The trim removed 6 bases at V and 4 bases at J, leaving 6 bases unmatched. Germline CDR1 reads MNHNS; CDR2 reads SASEGT. The DNA of the CDR3 is TGTGCCAGCAGCAGGGACAGAGCGTACGAGCAGTACTTC. Amino acids: CASSRDRAYEQYF.

CDR3: CASSPRSGGITDTQYF. CDR3 coding DNA: TGCGCCAGCAGCCCACGAAGCGGGGGGATCACAGATACGCAGTATTTT. This chain links TRBV4-3 with TRBJ2-3; 9 nucleotides match TRBD2. The CDR3 covers 16 residues. V gave up 4 bases and J gave up 2 bases; unmatched junction bases: 7. The germline V gene has CDR1 LGHNA and CDR2 YSLEER.

V is TRBV10-1 and J is TRBJ1-1; D is perhaps TRBD1 (5 bases). V was shortened by 4 bases and J by 1 base, with 7 bases between the two germline ends. This CDR3 comprises 13 residues. CDR1 is WNHNN and CDR2 is SYGVQD in the germline V gene (reference sequence). Here the CDR3 DNA reads TGCGCCAGCAGTGTCAGGGAGAACACTGAAGCTTTCTTT. Protein product: CASSVRENTEAFF.

This rearrangement joins TRBV6-1 to TRBJ2-5, with D possibly matching TRBD1 (6 bases). The J call is in doubt because the DNA end fits TRBJ2-7 better. The CDR3 is 15 residues long. Germline CDR1 MNHNS, CDR2 SASEGT. The CDR3 region is CATDPIRGSVYEQYF. The CDR3 DNA sequence: TGTGCCACCGACCCTATAAGGGGGTCTGTCTACGAGCAGTACTTC.

The CDR3 protein is CASSSSRDRVLNEKLFF. In nucleotides, the CDR3 is TGTGCCAGCAGCTCGTCCCGGGACAGGGTCCTTAATGAAAAACTGTTTTTT. V and J are TRBV5-4 and TRBJ1-4, with 9 bases that match TRBD1. Germline trimming cut 3 bases from V and 4 bases from J; bases unmatched to any gene: 10. The CDR3 extends over 17 amino acids. Germline assignment: CDR1 SGHNT and CDR2 YYREEE (reference sequence).

The chain combines TRBV13 with TRBJ2-7; a weak D match, TRBD1 (6 bases). This CDR3 contains 15 residues. Germline V lookup: CDR1 PRHDT, CDR2 FYEKMQ (reference sequence). Trimming stripped 0 bases from V and 5 bases from J, with 14 bases between. CDR3 in amino acids: CASSLGGRGFHEQYF. DNA of the CDR3: TGTGCCAGCAGCTTAGGGGGCAGGGGATTCCACGAGCAGTACTTC. Together with reference TRBV13 and TRBJ2-7, the CDR3 gives the full variable domain: AAGVIQSPRHLIKEKRETATLKCYPIPRHDTVYWYQQGPGQDPQFLISFYEKMQSDKGSIPDRFSAQQFSDYHSELNMSSLELGDSALYFCASSLGGRGFHEQYFGPGTRLTVT.

The chain couples TRBV7-3 to TRBJ2-1, with TRBD2 matching 14 bases. Germline CDR1 and CDR2: SGHTA and FQGTGA. V shed 6 bases, J shed 6 bases, and the junction held 4 bases outside the gene matches. The CDR3 covers 15 residues. The CDR3 loop is CASSPGTSGSNEQFF. In DNA, the CDR3 is TGTGCCAGCAGTCCTGGGACTAGCGGGAGCAATGAGCAGTTCTTC.

This clone was seen a handful of times. J is TRBJ2-3 and V is TRBV27, with 9 bases that match TRBD1. V gave up 10 bases and J gave up 1 base; unmatched junction bases: 6. The CDR3 has 14 residues. Germline V gives CDR1 MNHEY, CDR2 SMNVEV (reference sequence). The CDR3 nucleotides are TGTGCCACCAAACAGGGGGCGGGCACAGATACGCAGTATTTT. Encoded protein: CATKQGAGTDTQYF.

The rearrangement links TRBV10-1 to TRBJ2-3, with D unclear. The CDR3 runs 16 residues. Between the trimmed V and J ends, which lost 2 bases and 0 bases, there was a span of 12 bases. Germline CDR1 and CDR2: WNHNN and SYGVQD (reference sequence). The CDR3 spells CASSEKTASSTDTQYF. The CDR3 DNA is TGCGCCAGCAGTGAGAAAACAGCCTCTAGCACAGATACGCAGTATTTT.

This chain connects TRBV18 to TRBJ2-1, with 8 positions matching TRBD1. Germline V lookup: CDR1 KGHSH, CDR2 LQKENI. V lost 6 bases, J lost 2 bases, and 6 bases stayed unmatched. The CDR3 contains 15 residues. This CDR3 is CASSHRDRPYNEQFF. Written as DNA, the CDR3 is TGTGCCAGCTCCCACCGGGACAGGCCCTACAATGAGCAGTTCTTC.

The V and J genes are TRBV9 and TRBJ2-1; TRBD2 matches at 8 bases. CDR1 SGDLS and CDR2 YYNGEE come from the germline V gene. J lost 8 bases, V lost 0 bases, and 7 bases had no gene match. This CDR3 is 15 amino acids long. The CDR3 spells CASSVAGGFMHEQFF. The CDR3 DNA reads TGTGCCAGCAGCGTAGCGGGAGGGTTTATGCATGAGCAGTTCTTC.

V usage is TRBV5-4 and J usage is TRBJ1-2, with D maybe TRBD1 (6 bases). V gave up 5 bases and J gave up 10 bases, with 12 bases separating them. Germline V lookup: CDR1 SGHNT, CDR2 YYREEE (reference sequence). CDR3 size: 11 residues. CDR3 protein: CASSQQGYYTF. CDR3 DNA: TGTGCCAGCAGTCAACAGGGATACTACACCTTC. The entire variable domain, with the rest obtained from reference TRBV5-4 and TRBJ1-2, is as follows: ETGVTQSPTHLIKTRGQQVTLRCSSQSGHNTVSWYQQALGQGPQFIFQYYREEENGRGNFPPRFSGLQFPNYSSELNVNALELDDSALYLCASSQQGYYTFGSGTRLTVV.

This clone has only a few counts. J is TRBJ2-2 and V is TRBV6-5, with D possibly matching TRBD2 (5 bases). CDR3 length: 15 residues. V was shortened by 2 bases and J by 6 bases, with 13 bases between the two germline ends. Germline V gene lookup returns CDR1 MNHEY and CDR2 SVGAGI. The CDR3 bases are TGTGCCAGCAGTTACATAAATAGCGTCCCCGGGGAGCTGTTTTTT. It encodes CASSYINSVPGELFF.

The gene calls are TRBV4-2 and TRBJ2-1, with TRBD2 matching over 7 bases. The CDR3 is made up of 18 amino acids. Per germline, CDR1 LGHNA and CDR2 YNFKEQ. The junction had 9 bases not matched to a gene; V was cut back by 1 base and J by 0 bases. CDR3: CASSQGWGGESSYNEQFF. The CDR3 DNA reads as TGTGCCAGCAGCCAAGGCTGGGGGGGGGAGTCCTCCTACAATGAGCAGTTCTTC.

The chain couples TRBV18 to TRBJ2-7; D unclear. This CDR3 comprises 14 residues. Germline CDR1 KGHSH, CDR2 LQKENI. V lost 5 bases to trimming and J lost 1 base, with 12 bases between them. CDR3 protein: CASSNQASSYEQYF. The CDR3 coding sequence is TGTGCCAGCTCAAACCAGGCCAGTTCCTACGAGCAGTACTTC. Together with reference TRBV18 and TRBJ2-7, the CDR3 gives the full variable domain: NAGVMQNPRHLVRRRGQEARLRCSPMKGHSHVYWYRQLPEEGLKFMVYLQKENIIDESGMPKERFSAEFPKEGPSILRIQQVVRGDSAAYFCASSNQASSYEQYFGPGTRLTVT.

The V and J genes are TRBV10-2 and TRBJ1-1; maybe TRBD1 (5 bases). Between the trimmed V and J ends, which lost 2 bases and 3 bases, there was a span of 13 bases. The CDR3 is 15 residues long. Germline V gene sequence: CDR1 WSHSY, CDR2 SAAADI. The CDR3 coding sequence is TGCGCCAGCAGTGAGGGCCAGGGCAGGGACACTGAAGCTTTCTTT. It yields the protein CASSEGQGRDTEAFF.

The chain uses TRBV18 and TRBJ2-2; the match to TRBD1 covers 9 bases. Germline-derived CDR1 and CDR2 are KGHSH and LQKENI. With V trimmed by 6 bases and J by 5 bases, 7 bases remained unmatched. The CDR3 extends over 15 amino acids. CDR3 loop: CASSPGQGRTGELFF. The DNA for the CDR3 is TGTGCCAGCTCCCCGGGACAGGGCCGTACCGGGGAGCTGTTTTTT.

This chain connects TRBV19 to TRBJ2-7; weak D call: TRBD2 (6 bases). The CDR3 extends over 16 amino acids. Germline V gene lookup returns CDR1 LNHDA and CDR2 SQIVND (reference sequence). V was clipped by 5 bases and J by 2 bases, with 19 bases between them. CDR3 coding DNA: TGTGCCAGTAGTGTTTCCGGGACTCTCATTACCTACGAGCAGTACTTC. As protein: CASSVSGTLITYEQYF.

The rearrangement joins TRBV5-1 to TRBJ1-1; D ambiguous. CDR3 length: 14 residues. Germline assignment: CDR1 SGHRS and CDR2 YFSETQ. The ends were cut back, 5 bases at V and 1 base at J, with 12 bases in the middle. The CDR3 bases are TGCGCCAGCAGATTCGAACGACAGAACACTGAAGCTTTCTTT. It specifies CASRFERQNTEAFF.